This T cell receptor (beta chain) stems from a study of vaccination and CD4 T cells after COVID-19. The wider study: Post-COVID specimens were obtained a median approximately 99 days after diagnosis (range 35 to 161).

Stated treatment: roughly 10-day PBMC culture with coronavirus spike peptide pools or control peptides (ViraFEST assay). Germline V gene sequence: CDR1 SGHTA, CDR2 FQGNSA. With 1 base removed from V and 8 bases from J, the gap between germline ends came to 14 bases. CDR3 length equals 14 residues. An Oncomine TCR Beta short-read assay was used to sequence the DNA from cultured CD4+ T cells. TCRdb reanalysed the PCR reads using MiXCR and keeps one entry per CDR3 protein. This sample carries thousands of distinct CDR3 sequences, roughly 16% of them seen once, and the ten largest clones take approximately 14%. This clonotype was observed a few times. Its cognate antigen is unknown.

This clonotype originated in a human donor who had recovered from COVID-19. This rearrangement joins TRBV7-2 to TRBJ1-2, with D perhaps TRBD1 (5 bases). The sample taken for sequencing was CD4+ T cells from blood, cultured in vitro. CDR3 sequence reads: CASSLEGALGGYTF. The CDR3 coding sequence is TGTGCCAGCAGCTTAGAAGGGGCCCTCGGAGGCTACACCTTC.